This T cell receptor beta chain emerged from a study of Ad26.COV2.S vaccination and SARS-CoV-2 variants (dated by TCRdb to about 2021). Regarding the study in general: Donors in the vaccine arm were drawn from COV1001, a multicentre, randomized, double-blind, placebo-controlled phase I-IIa trial testing Ad26.COV2.S in healthy adults. Trial participants were randomized into five groups of five, in which low-dose or high-dose Ad26.COV2.S was given once or twice, or placebo was given on both occasions. Sequencing of the TCRbeta repertoire served to evaluate the specificity and breadth of SARS-CoV-2-reactive T cell receptors following Ad26.COV2.S vaccination. Blinding of investigators to trial group allocation was maintained during experiments and outcome assessment. Dosing of Ad26.COV2.S was intramuscular, at either 5x10^10 or 1x10^11 viral particles, delivered as one shot or as two shots spaced 56 days apart. The TCR-sequenced set comprised roughly 30 samples: approximately 19 Ad26.COV2.S vaccine recipients, 5 placebo recipients and 8 SARS-CoV-2 convalescent individuals.

The immunoSEQ Assay was the method used to sequence TCRbeta CDR3 regions. After extraction, genomic DNA underwent amplification by bias-controlled multiplex PCR, followed by high-throughput sequencing. Concerning the study's data processing: Collapsing and filtering of sequences were performed to quantify the absolute abundance of each unique TCRbeta CDR3 region. Usable DNA was measured by amplifying reference genes present in all nucleated cells, and TCRbeta template counts were normalized to that usable DNA to estimate T cell fraction. Repertoire TCRs were annotated as SARS-CoV-2-specific when V gene, CDR3 amino acid sequence and J gene were exactly matched to a known reactive TCR set. The reference SARS-CoV-2 TCR set was obtained from MIRA and was filtered for enrichment in COVID-19-positive ImmuneCODE repertoires, whereby public or cross-reactive TCRs were removed. Using the MIRA antigens, annotated TCRs were further analysed by specific ORF or by position within an ORF. Breadth was defined as annotated unique rearrangements over total unique productive rearrangements; depth was the summed frequency of those rearrangements. Two-sided Wilcoxon rank-sum tests were applied when comparing TCR breadth between groups. As stored in TCRdb, this immuneACCESS dataset retains in-frame rearrangements with V and J assigned. A fraction of the clones does not appear; measured against another copy, unresolved V genes explain less than half of the discrepancy, and the remainder lacks a known reason. D and trimming were read from the DNA, whereas the V and J calls and clone size are those reported in that table. For this sample there are over 400,000 clones; roughly 90% appear just once. Together, the top ten hold over 1.5% of the sample.

The research as a whole found: Vaccine and placebo recipients had comparable non-spike TCR breadth, which fits with the vaccine containing only spike. After vaccination, substantial breadth of spike-specific CD8+ and CD4+ T cell responses was reported. Ad26.COV2.S recipients had higher spike-specific TCR breadth than placebo recipients (P = 0.0014). The study was not powered for comparison of responses between vaccine doses or regimens. It was noted by the authors that total T cell responses may have been underestimated by the TCR breadth and depth analyses.

Trimming takes 0 bases from V and 3 bases from J, and the germline ends sit 15 bases apart. From a lookup of the germline V gene, CDR1 and CDR2 are SGHRS and YFSETQ. From its cysteine to its phenylalanine, the CDR3 spans 16 amino acids. The read is trimmed to its CDR3 DNA, 48 bases read in frame from base 1. As for this clone: The target of this receptor is not known. No per-base quality is available; no much larger clone lies one base away.

The treatment or condition tag for this specimen amounts to: roughly 20 received Ad26.COV2.S at low or high dose, single or two shots; five or six received placebo; per-sample allocation not given. Repertoires of vaccine and placebo recipients were sequenced from samples taken on day 63 after the first injection. Cohort 1b enrolled 20 to 30 adults aged 18-55 years at a single site in Boston, USA, between 29 July and 7 August 2020. Ad26.COV2.S consisted of a replication-incompetent adenovirus type 26 vector by which a prefusion-stabilized SARS-CoV-2 spike protein from the original Wuhan strain was expressed.

The V and J segments used are TRBV5-1 and TRBJ1-1; D gene: possibly TRBD1, on 5 matching bases. The clonotype was recovered from a person aged 18 to 65 who received the Ad26.COV2.S COVID-19 vaccine or a placebo. The specimen comprised peripheral blood, sampled in a trial of Ad26.COV2.S vaccine versus placebo. The DNA reads as follows: TGCGCCAGCAGCTTGGCCAGGGACTCGAGGGACACTGAAGCTTTCTTT. Translated, this gives CASSLARDSRDTEAFF. The full variable domain, completed from the reference TRBV5-1 and TRBJ1-1 proteins outside the CDR3, reads KAGVTQTPRYLIKTRGQQVTLSCSPISGHRSVSWYQQTPGQGLQFLFEYFSETQRNKGNFPGRFSGRQFSNSRSEMNVSTLELGDSALYLCASSLARDSRDTEAFFGQGTRLTVV.